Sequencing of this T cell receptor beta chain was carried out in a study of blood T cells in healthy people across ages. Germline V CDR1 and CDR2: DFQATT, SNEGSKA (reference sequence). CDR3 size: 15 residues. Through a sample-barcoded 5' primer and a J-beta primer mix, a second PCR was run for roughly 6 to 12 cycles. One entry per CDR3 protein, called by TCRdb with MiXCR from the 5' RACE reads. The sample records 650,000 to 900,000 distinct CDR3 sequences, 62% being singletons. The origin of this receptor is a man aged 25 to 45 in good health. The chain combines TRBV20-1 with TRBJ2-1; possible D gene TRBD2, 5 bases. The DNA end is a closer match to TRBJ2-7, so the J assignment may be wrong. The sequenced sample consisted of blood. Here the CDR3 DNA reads TGCAGTGCAGACGATGAAGGGAGCTCCTACAATGAGCAGTACTTC. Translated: CSADDEGSSYNEQYF.